This record concerns one T cell receptor beta chain sequence. The target antigen is unknown. This sample stems from a study of cytomegalovirus exposure and HLA in healthy donors. Study findings and constraints: Common viral pathogens (according to a later analysis) appeared linked to several of the most significant clusters. The study listed under 200 cytomegalovirus-associated TCR beta chains. TCR beta sequences reportedly predicted most subjects' HLA-A and HLA-B alleles accurately.

PCR involved 60 Vbeta and 13 Jbeta primers. The table came from immunoSEQ multiplex PCR; TCRdb's copy has only in-frame clones and leaves some out. The table shows about 180,000 clones, with around 80% occurring only once. There are 14 residues in the CDR3. J was trimmed by 6 bases and V by 5 bases; bases with no gene match: 6. The germline V gene has CDR1 MNHNS and CDR2 SASEGT. The sequenced material came from PBMCs. The source is a man aged 18-30 years in good health and CMV-seronegative. This chain connects TRBV6-1 to TRBJ2-3, with 9 bases that match TRBD1. The CDR3 loop is CASSLQGAPDTQYF. The CDR3 nucleotides are TGTGCCAGCAGTTTACAGGGGGCCCCGGATACGCAGTATTTT.